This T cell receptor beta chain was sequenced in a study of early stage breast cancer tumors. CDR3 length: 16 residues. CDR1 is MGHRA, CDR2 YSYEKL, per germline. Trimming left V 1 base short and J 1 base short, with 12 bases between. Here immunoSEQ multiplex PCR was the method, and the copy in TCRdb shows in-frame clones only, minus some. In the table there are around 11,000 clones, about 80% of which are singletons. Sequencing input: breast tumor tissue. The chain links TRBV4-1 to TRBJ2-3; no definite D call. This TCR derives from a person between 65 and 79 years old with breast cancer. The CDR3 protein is CASSQGFGLGTDTQYF. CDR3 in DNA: TGCGCCAGCAGCCAAGGTTTTGGGCTCGGCACAGATACGCAGTATTTT.